This passage covers 23 T cell receptor beta chains from one sample sequenced in a study of long-term antiretroviral therapy in people with HIV. immunoSEQ v3.0 was run at survey level. Data came from immunoSEQ multiplex PCR; TCRdb stores just in-frame clones and leaves some out. The sample lists almost 35,000 clones, roughly 84% occurring once. The material was unsorted PBMCs, obtained 2.7 to 2.9 years before starting antiretroviral therapy. These receptors were obtained from a woman aged 25 to 39 with HIV.

In this sample, this clone turned up a few times. This chain links TRBV19 with TRBJ1-2, with 10 positions matching TRBD1. Losses at the gene ends were 6 bases for V and 3 bases for J; bases not matched to a gene: 7. Germline loops: CDR1 LNHDA, CDR2 SQIVND (reference sequence). This CDR3 comprises 15 residues. The CDR3 sequence is CASSLTGGVYYGYTF. The CDR3 coding sequence is TGTGCCAGTAGCCTGACAGGGGGCGTTTACTATGGCTACACCTTC. Full variable domain (outside the CDR3, taken from reference TRBV19 and TRBJ1-2): DGGITQSPKYLFRKEGQNVTLSCEQNLNHDAMYWYRQDPGQGLRLIYYSQIVNDFQKGDIAEGYSVSREKKESFPLTVTSAQKNPTAFYLCASSLTGGVYYGYTFGSGTRLTVV.

This chain uses TRBV11-2 with TRBJ1-5, with D perhaps matching TRBD1 (6 bases). The CDR3 is 15 amino acids. Germline assignment: CDR1 SGHAT and CDR2 FQNNGV. Trimming shortened V by 0 bases and J by 7 bases, and 13 bases separated the two germline ends. The CDR3 here is CASSLDGGEGQPQHF. In DNA, the CDR3 is TGTGCCAGCAGCTTAGACGGGGGCGAAGGGCAGCCCCAGCATTTT.

J is TRBJ1-6 and V is TRBV4-1; no clear D. Germline lookup yields CDR1 MGHRA and CDR2 YSYEKL. This CDR3 has 16 amino acids. The germline V and J ends were trimmed by 0 bases and 2 bases, with 8 bases remaining between them. CDR3 DNA: TGCGCCAGCAGCCAAGAACTTGGCGCCTATAATTCACCCCTCCACTTT. Protein: CASSQELGAYNSPLHF.

In DNA form, the CDR3 reads TGTGCCAGCAGCTTAGGGGACTCCTACGAGCAGTACGTC. Translated, it gives CASSLGDSYEQYV. The chain joins TRBV11-2 to TRBJ2-7; no reliable D call. The CDR3 totals 13 residues. Per germline, CDR1 SGHAT and CDR2 FQNNGV. Trimming left V 1 base short and J 0 bases short, with 4 bases between.

The chain joins TRBV9 to TRBJ2-3; TRBD2 aligns across 9 bases. This CDR3 has 15 residues. V shed 0 bases, J shed 2 bases, and the junction held 1 base outside the gene matches. Germline-derived CDR1 and CDR2 are SGDLS and YYNGEE. The CDR3: CASSVVAGATDTQYF. The DNA of the CDR3 is TGTGCCAGCAGCGTAGTAGCGGGGGCCACAGATACGCAGTATTTT. The full variable domain, in which reference TRBV9 and TRBJ2-3 provide the parts outside the CDR3, is DSGVTQTPKHLITATGQRVTLRCSPRSGDLSVYWYQQSLDQGLQFLIQYYNGEERAKGNILERFSAQQFPDLHSELNLSSLELGDSALYFCASSVVAGATDTQYFGPGTRLTVL.

This clone is labeled medium-sized (0.01 to 0.1%). V usage is TRBV4-1 and J usage is TRBJ1-4, with D possibly TRBD1 on 5 matching bases. V lost 2 bases to trimming and J lost 0 bases, with 16 bases between them. This CDR3 is built from 18 residues. Germline V gene sequence: CDR1 MGHRA, CDR2 YSYEKL. In DNA, the CDR3 is TGCGCCAGCAGCCAAAAGGGGAATCCCCGTACAACTAATGAAAAACTGTTTTTT. It yields the protein CASSQKGNPRTTNEKLFF.

The CDR3 region is CASSLDRANEQFF. In DNA, the CDR3 is TGTGCCAGCAGCTTGGACAGGGCCAATGAGCAGTTCTTC. The genes are TRBV7-3 and TRBJ2-1; TRBD1 agrees at 8 bases. Losses at the gene ends were 3 bases for V and 6 bases for J; bases not matched to a gene: 1. The germline V gene has CDR1 SGHTA and CDR2 FQGTGA. The CDR3 has 13 amino acids.

J is TRBJ2-3 and V is TRBV7-2, with TRBD2 matching over 11 bases. Trimming at V came to 5 bases and at J to 4 bases, leaving 8 bases not matched to a gene. The CDR3 contains 16 residues. Germline values: CDR1 SGHTA, CDR2 FQGNSA. The CDR3 loop is CASSELAGVGADTQYF. Here the CDR3 DNA reads TGTGCCAGCAGCGAACTAGCGGGGGTCGGAGCAGATACGCAGTATTTT.

The rearrangement joins TRBV20-1 to TRBJ2-5; tentatively, D is TRBD2 (6 bases). Per germline, CDR1 DFQATT and CDR2 SNEGSKA (reference sequence). The CDR3 totals 11 residues. The CDR3 bases are TGCAGCGCTGGGGGGCAAGAGACCCAGTACTTC. This encodes CSAGGQETQYF.

V is TRBV18 and J is TRBJ2-7, with D perhaps matching TRBD2 (6 bases). This CDR3 contains 13 residues. Germline lookup yields CDR1 KGHSH and CDR2 LQKENI. The germline V and J ends were trimmed by 5 bases and 6 bases, with 14 bases remaining between them. In DNA, the CDR3 is TGTGCCAGCTCATGGACTAATGAAAGCGAGCAGTACTTC. Protein sequence: CASSWTNESEQYF.

The chain employs TRBV9 and TRBJ2-5, with 8 bases matching TRBD1. J lost 5 bases, V lost 3 bases, and 9 bases had no gene match. CDR3 length equals 15 residues. Per germline, CDR1 SGDLS and CDR2 YYNGEE. The CDR3 spells CASSATGGERETQYF. The CDR3 region has the DNA TGTGCCAGCAGCGCTACAGGGGGAGAACGGGAGACCCAGTACTTC.

The chain links TRBV11-2 to TRBJ2-2; 8 bases match TRBD1. Germline CDR1 reads SGHAT; CDR2 reads FQNNGV. The CDR3 sequence is 14 residues long. The V and J ends lost 1 base and 9 bases, in that order; junction bases with no gene match: 4. The DNA for the CDR3 is TGTGCCAGCAGCTTAGTCGCAGGGGGCAGGGAGCTGTTTTTT. Amino acid sequence: CASSLVAGGRELFF.

The chain recombines TRBV7-9 with TRBJ2-2, with a possible D match to TRBD2 (6 bases). From germline, CDR1 is SEHNR and CDR2 FQNEAQ (reference sequence). Trimming pared 5 bases from V and 4 bases from J, leaving 14 bases between. This CDR3 region has 15 residues. This CDR3 reads CASSTLATLTGELFF. The CDR3, as DNA: TGTGCCAGCAGCACCCTAGCGACACTCACCGGGGAGCTGTTTTTT.

The chain is built from TRBV6-1 and TRBJ2-5; 8 nucleotides line up with TRBD2. The V gene's germline CDR1 is MNHNS and CDR2 SASEGT. The CDR3 has 15 residues. The trim removed 2 bases at V and 7 bases at J, leaving 9 bases unmatched. The CDR3 DNA sequence: TGTGCCAGCAGTGAACCGGCGGGGGGAAGAGGGACCCAGTACTTC. Translated, it gives CASSEPAGGRGTQYF.

This clone was observed a single time. The chain has TRBV19 and TRBJ2-3; the match to TRBD2 covers 8 bases. The CDR3 loop spans 14 amino acids. The germline V gene encodes CDR1 LNHDA and CDR2 SQIVND (reference sequence). Unmatched junction bases numbered 7, after V lost 6 bases and J lost 5 bases. CDR3 coding DNA: TGTGCCAGTAGCACGGGGGGGCAAGTAGATACGCAGTATTTT. It translates to CASSTGGQVDTQYF.

The chain has TRBV6-1 and TRBJ2-5; 9 bases align to TRBD2. CDR3 length: 15 residues. Germline V CDR1 and CDR2: MNHNS, SASEGT. V lost 5 bases and J lost 4; bases outside the gene matches: 8. The CDR3 is CASSPPGLARETQYF. The CDR3 bases are TGTGCCAGCAGTCCTCCGGGACTAGCACGAGAGACCCAGTACTTC.

This clone occurred once. This chain joins TRBV5-1 and TRBJ2-3; no clear D gene. This CDR3 has 22 residues. V lost 4 bases and J 0 bases, leaving 33 bases between the germline ends. Germline values: CDR1 SGHRS, CDR2 YFSETQ. CDR3 coding DNA: TGCGCCAGCAGCGTTGATCCCCGGCAAATAAAACCACGGGCCCCTAGCACAGATACGCAGTATTTT. Its protein is CASSVDPRQIKPRAPSTDTQYF.

This chain connects TRBV29-1 to TRBJ1-5, with D tentatively TRBD1 (5 bases). Germline loops: CDR1 SQVTM, CDR2 ANQGSEA. CDR3 length equals 14 residues. The ends were cut back, 0 bases at V and 4 bases at J, with 10 bases in the middle. CDR3 DNA sequence: TGCAGCGTTGAAGAAGGGTCAGGGAATCAGCCCCAGCATTTT. Translation: CSVEEGSGNQPQHF. The variable domain in full, completed from reference TRBV29-1 and TRBJ1-5, reads SAVISQKPSRDICQRGTSLTIQCQVDSQVTMMFWYRQQPGQSLTLIATANQGSEATYESGFVIDKFPISRPNLTFSTLTVSNMSPEDSSIYLCSVEEGSGNQPQHFGDGTRLSIL.

The rearrangement links TRBV14 to TRBJ2-3; a possible D gene is TRBD1 (6 bases). Germline V gene data show CDR1 as SGHDN and CDR2 as FVKESK. CDR3 length equals 14 residues. The germline V and J ends were trimmed by 5 bases and 4 bases, with 13 bases remaining between them. The CDR3 sequence: CASSKQGRADTQYF. The CDR3 DNA sequence: TGTGCCAGCAGCAAACAGGGAAGGGCAGATACGCAGTATTTT.

CDR3 nucleotides: TGTGCCAGTAGTATAAGTTTCCAGAATAACTACGAGCAGTACTTC. Its protein product is CASSISFQNNYEQYF. The chain has TRBV19 and TRBJ2-7; D remains ambiguous. Trimming removed 2 bases at V and 3 bases at J, with 14 bases between. CDR3 length: 15 residues. The V gene's germline CDR1 is LNHDA and CDR2 SQIVND (reference sequence).

The chain recombines TRBV5-4 with TRBJ1-1, with D maybe TRBD1 (6 bases). V was clipped by 3 bases and J by 2 bases, with 14 bases between them. CDR3 length equals 15 residues. Germline lookup yields CDR1 SGHNT and CDR2 YYREEE (reference sequence). The CDR3 DNA is TGTGCCAGCAGCTCCGGGGGGGGGCCCAACACTGAAGCTTTCTTT. This codes for CASSSGGGPNTEAFF.

The chain links TRBV7-2 to TRBJ2-7, with 9 positions matching TRBD2. Germline CDR1 SGHTA, CDR2 FQGNSA. V was pared by 2 bases and J by 7 bases, with 6 bases of the junction left unmatched. The CDR3 runs 14 residues. The CDR3 DNA reads as TGTGCCAGCAGCTTATCCGGACTAGCGATTGAGCAGTACGTC. Protein: CASSLSGLAIEQYV.

The chain uses TRBV14 and TRBJ1-1; the match to TRBD1 covers 10 bases. Germline trimming cut 4 bases from V and 12 bases from J; bases unmatched to any gene: 8. Germline loops: CDR1 SGHDN, CDR2 FVKESK. The CDR3 covers 13 residues. The DNA for the CDR3 is TGTGCCAGCAGCCGCGACAGGGGGCTAACTCCTTTCTTT. It is translated as CASSRDRGLTPFF.